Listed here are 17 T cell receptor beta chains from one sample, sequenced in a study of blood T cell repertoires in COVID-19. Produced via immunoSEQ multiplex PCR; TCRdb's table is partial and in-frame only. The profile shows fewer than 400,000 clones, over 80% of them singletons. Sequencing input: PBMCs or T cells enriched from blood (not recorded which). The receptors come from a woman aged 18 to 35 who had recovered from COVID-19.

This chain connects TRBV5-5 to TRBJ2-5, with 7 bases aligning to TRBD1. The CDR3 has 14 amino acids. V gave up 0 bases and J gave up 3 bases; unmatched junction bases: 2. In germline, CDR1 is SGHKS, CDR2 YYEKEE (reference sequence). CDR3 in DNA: TGTGCCAGCAGCTTGGGGGGGACAGAAGAGACCCAGTACTTC. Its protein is CASSLGGTEETQYF.

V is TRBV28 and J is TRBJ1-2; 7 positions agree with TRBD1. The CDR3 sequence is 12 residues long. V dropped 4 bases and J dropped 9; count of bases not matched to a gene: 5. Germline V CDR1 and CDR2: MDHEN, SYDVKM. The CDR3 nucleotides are TGTGCCAGCAGTTCCCGACAGGGCAGCTACACCTTC. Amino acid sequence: CASSSRQGSYTF.

The CDR3 spells CSASFYEQFF. The CDR3 DNA follows: TGCAGTGCTAGTTTCTATGAGCAGTTCTTC. The V and J genes are TRBV20-1 and TRBJ2-1; D unclear. The CDR3 sequence is 10 residues long. Trimming shortened V by 3 bases and J by 8 bases, and 5 bases separated the two germline ends. Germline V gives CDR1 DFQATT, CDR2 SNEGSKA (reference sequence).

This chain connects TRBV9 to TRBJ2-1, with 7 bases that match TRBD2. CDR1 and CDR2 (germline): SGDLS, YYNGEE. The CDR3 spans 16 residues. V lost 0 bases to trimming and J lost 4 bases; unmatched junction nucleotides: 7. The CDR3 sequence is CASSVGGTTLYNEQFF. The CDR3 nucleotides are TGTGCCAGCAGCGTAGGAGGGACTACGCTATACAATGAGCAGTTCTTC.

CDR3 sequence reads: CASSEWATDTQYF. CDR3 sequence (DNA): TGTGCCAGCAGCGAGTGGGCAACGGATACGCAGTATTTT. V is TRBV9 and J is TRBJ2-3; D unclear. Germline V gene sequence: CDR1 SGDLS, CDR2 YYNGEE. The CDR3 covers 13 residues. Trimming shortened V by 3 bases and J by 6 bases, and 11 bases separated the two germline ends. Full variable domain (outside the CDR3, taken from reference TRBV9 and TRBJ2-3): DSGVTQTPKHLITATGQRVTLRCSPRSGDLSVYWYQQSLDQGLQFLIQYYNGEERAKGNILERFSAQQFPDLHSELNLSSLELGDSALYFCASSEWATDTQYFGPGTRLTVL.

CDR3 nucleotides: TGTGCCAGCAGCTCACAGGGTGGGACTGAAGCTTTCTTT. Translation: CASSSQGGTEAFF. The J gene is TRBJ1-1, the V gene TRBV7-9; the D gene is possibly TRBD1 (6 bases). Germline lookup yields CDR1 SEHNR and CDR2 FQNEAQ (reference sequence). V was trimmed by 4 bases and J by 5 bases, leaving 11 bases between them. The CDR3 sequence is 13 residues long. Based on the CDR3 plus reference TRBV7-9 and TRBJ1-1, the full variable domain is DTGVSQNPRHKITKRGQNVTFRCDPISEHNRLYWYRQTLGQGPEFLTYFQNEAQLEKSRLLSDRFSAERPKGSFSTLEIQRTEQGDSAMYLCASSSQGGTEAFFGQGTRLTVV.

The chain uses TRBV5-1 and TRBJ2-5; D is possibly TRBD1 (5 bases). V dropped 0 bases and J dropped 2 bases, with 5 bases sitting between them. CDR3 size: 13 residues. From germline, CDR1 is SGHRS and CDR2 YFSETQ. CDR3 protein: CASSLEGQETQYF. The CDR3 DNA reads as TGCGCCAGCAGCTTGGAGGGGCAAGAGACCCAGTACTTC.

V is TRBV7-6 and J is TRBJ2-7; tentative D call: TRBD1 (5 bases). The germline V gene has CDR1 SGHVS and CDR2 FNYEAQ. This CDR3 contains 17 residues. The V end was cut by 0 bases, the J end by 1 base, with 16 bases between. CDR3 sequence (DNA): TGTGCCAGCAGCTTAGCCCTGAACAGGTCCCCATCCTACGAGCAGTACTTC. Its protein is CASSLALNRSPSYEQYF.

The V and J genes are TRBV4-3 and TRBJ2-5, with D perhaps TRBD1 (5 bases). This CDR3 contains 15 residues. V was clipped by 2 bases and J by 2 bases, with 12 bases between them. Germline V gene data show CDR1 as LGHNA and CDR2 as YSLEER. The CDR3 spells CASSQWFQGQETQYF. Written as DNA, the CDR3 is TGCGCCAGCAGCCAATGGTTCCAGGGTCAAGAGACCCAGTACTTC.

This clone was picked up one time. The CDR3 nucleotides are TGTGCCAGCAGCCAAGGGGCAGGCTCAGGCCCCTATAATTCACCCCTCCACTTT. This gives the protein CASSQGAGSGPYNSPLHF. The V and J genes are TRBV14 and TRBJ1-6; no firm D call. Germline assignment: CDR1 SGHDN and CDR2 FVKESK. Trimming shortened V by 1 base and J by 2 bases, and 15 bases separated the two germline ends. CDR3 size: 18 residues.

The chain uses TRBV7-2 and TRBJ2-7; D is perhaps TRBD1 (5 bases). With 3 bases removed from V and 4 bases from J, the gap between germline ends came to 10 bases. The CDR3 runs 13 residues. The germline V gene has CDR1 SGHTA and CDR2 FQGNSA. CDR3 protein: CASSFGQGYEQYF. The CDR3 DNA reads TGTGCCAGCAGCTTTGGGCAGGGTTACGAGCAGTACTTC.

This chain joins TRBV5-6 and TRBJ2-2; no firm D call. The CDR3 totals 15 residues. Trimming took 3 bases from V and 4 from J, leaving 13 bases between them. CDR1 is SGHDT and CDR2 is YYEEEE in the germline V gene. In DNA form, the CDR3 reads TGTGCCAGCAGCTATTCAAGCCCGGTCACCGGGGAGCTGTTTTTT. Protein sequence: CASSYSSPVTGELFF.

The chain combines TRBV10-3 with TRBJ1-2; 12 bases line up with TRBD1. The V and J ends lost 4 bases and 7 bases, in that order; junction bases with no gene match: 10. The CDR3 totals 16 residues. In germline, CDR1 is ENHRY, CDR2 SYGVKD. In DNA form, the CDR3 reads TGTGCCATCAGTGGCCGTCAGGGACAGGGGGCTCTTGGCTACACCTTC. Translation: CAISGRQGQGALGYTF.

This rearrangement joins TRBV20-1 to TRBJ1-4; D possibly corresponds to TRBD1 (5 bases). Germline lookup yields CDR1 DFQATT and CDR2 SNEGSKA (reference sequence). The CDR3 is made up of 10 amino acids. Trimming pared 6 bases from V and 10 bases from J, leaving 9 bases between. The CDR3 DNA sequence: TGCAGTGCCGCCGGGGGAAAACTGTTTTTT. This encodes CSAAGGKLFF.

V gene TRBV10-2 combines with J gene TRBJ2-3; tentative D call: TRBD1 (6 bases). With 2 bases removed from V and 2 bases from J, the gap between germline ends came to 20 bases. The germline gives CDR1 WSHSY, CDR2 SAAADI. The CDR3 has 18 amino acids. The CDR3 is CASSERPPGAHPTDTQYF. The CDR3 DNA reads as TGCGCCAGCAGTGAGAGGCCCCCAGGGGCGCACCCCACAGATACGCAGTATTTT.

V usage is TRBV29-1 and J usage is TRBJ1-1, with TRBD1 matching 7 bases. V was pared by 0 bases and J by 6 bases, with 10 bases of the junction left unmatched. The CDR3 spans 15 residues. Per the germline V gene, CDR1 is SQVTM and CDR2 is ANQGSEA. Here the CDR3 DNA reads TGCAGCGTTGAAGAAGGTAACAGGGGTACGTCTGAAGCTTTCTTT. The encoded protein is CSVEEGNRGTSEAFF.

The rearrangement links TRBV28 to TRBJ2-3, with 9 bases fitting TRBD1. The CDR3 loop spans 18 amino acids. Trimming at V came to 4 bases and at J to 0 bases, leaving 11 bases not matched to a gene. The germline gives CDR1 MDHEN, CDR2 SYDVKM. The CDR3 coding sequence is TGTGCCAGCAGTTCCTACAGGGGGCGGTCATCTAGCACAGATACGCAGTATTTT. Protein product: CASSSYRGRSSSTDTQYF. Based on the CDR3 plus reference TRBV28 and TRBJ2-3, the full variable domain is DVKVTQSSRYLVKRTGEKVFLECVQDMDHENMFWYRQDPGLGLRLIYFSYDVKMKEKGDIPEGYSVSREKKERFSLILESASTNQTSMYLCASSSYRGRSSSTDTQYFGPGTRLTVL.